The present TCR beta chain was sequenced within a study of blood T cell repertoires in COVID-19. Study overall: Sites across the United States, Italy and Spain contributed samples from acute and convalescent COVID-19. The analysed material was cDNA or gDNA that came from T cells, B-cell-depleted T cells, or PBMCs.

V was pared by 1 base and J by 7 bases, with 6 bases between. Looked up from germline, CDR1 is SGHKS and CDR2 is YYEKEE (reference sequence). The CDR3 is 13 residues long. Repertoires were generated with immunoSEQ multiplex PCR, while TCRdb's copy carries only in-frame clones and drops some. The data show fewer than 55,000 clones, 88% seen once. The V gene is TRBV5-5, the J gene TRBJ1-6; the D is unclear. The receptor was derived from a man in his fifties or sixties with active COVID-19. Sequencing was done on a sample of peripheral blood. The DNA for the CDR3 is TGTGCCAGCAGCTTGTCGGGGAATTCACCCCTCCACTTT. Amino acids: CASSLSGNSPLHF.